Presented here are 7 T cell receptor beta chains from one specimen sequenced in a study of T cell repertoires in cytomegalovirus infection. In TCRdb, the reads were re-called with MiXCR into one record per CDR3 protein. The sample contains about 310,000 distinct CDR3 sequences, approximately 8.9% of which appear only once. The specimen sequenced was PBMCs. The receptors were gathered from a human donor in good health (CMV status not recorded). Some clones in this sample may be carry-over from other donors' samples.

This clonotype occurred a few times. This chain uses TRBV29-1 with TRBJ1-5; 7 bases fit TRBD1. This CDR3 comprises 13 residues. After removal of 7 bases from V and 4 bases from J, the junction contained 7 bases not matched to a gene. In germline, CDR1 is SQVTM, CDR2 ANQGSEA. CDR3 loop: CSALGQTNQPQHF. The CDR3 nucleotides read TGCAGCGCCCTGGGACAGACGAATCAGCCCCAGCATTTT.

This clonotype was observed many times. The V and J genes are TRBV29-1 and TRBJ2-7; 9 bases align to TRBD2. Germline loops: CDR1 SQVTM, CDR2 ANQGSEA. The length of the CDR3 is 16 residues. With 4 bases clipped from V and 0 bases from J, the junction kept 10 bases outside the gene matches. The CDR3, as DNA: TGCAGCGTTGCGGCGCTAGCGGGGAGGAGCTCCTACGAGCAGTACTTC. It encodes CSVAALAGRSSYEQYF.

This clonotype was recorded at least ten times. The chain couples TRBV29-1 to TRBJ1-3; D is possibly TRBD1 (6 bases). V dropped 4 bases and J dropped 7 bases, with 8 bases sitting between them. Germline V lookup: CDR1 SQVTM, CDR2 ANQGSEA. The CDR3 runs to 11 residues. CDR3 sequence (DNA): TGCAGCGTTGGGCAGGGGAACACCATATATTTT. Protein: CSVGQGNTIYF.

The chain uses TRBV29-1 and TRBJ2-1; 8 bases are a match to TRBD1. The length of the CDR3 is 16 residues. V lost 2 bases to trimming and J lost 7 bases; unmatched junction nucleotides: 13. Looked up from germline, CDR1 is SQVTM and CDR2 is ANQGSEA. The CDR3 loop reads CSVEPIIRTGKNEQFF. The CDR3 coding sequence is TGCAGCGTTGAACCGATAATCCGGACAGGGAAGAATGAGCAGTTCTTC.

This clonotype was seen only a few times. The gene calls are TRBV19 and TRBJ1-5, with TRBD1 matching over 9 bases. CDR3 length: 17 residues. Looked up from germline, CDR1 is LNHDA and CDR2 is SQIVND (reference sequence). Trimming cost V 1 base and J 4 bases; bases outside gene matches: 8. CDR3 region: CASSIAGTGWGNQPQHF. CDR3 sequence (DNA): TGTGCCAGTAGTATAGCCGGGACAGGGTGGGGGAATCAGCCCCAGCATTTT.

V gene TRBV6-2 or TRBV6-3 combines with J gene TRBJ1-5; tentative D call: TRBD1 (6 bases). V shed 6 bases and J shed 4 bases, with 13 bases lying between them. The germline V gene has CDR1 MNHEY and CDR2 SVGEGT. The CDR3 totals 14 residues. CDR3 DNA: TGTGCCAGCAGGGAAGGACAGCGGAATCAGCCCCAGCATTTT. It yields the protein CASREGQRNQPQHF.

This clonotype was seen many times. The genes are TRBV7-2 and TRBJ1-4; D gene unclear. The CDR3 has 12 residues. V lost 3 bases to trimming and J lost 8 bases, with 7 bases between them. Germline V gene lookup returns CDR1 SGHTA and CDR2 FQGNSA. The CDR3 bases are TGTGCCAGCAGCTTTCCCTCGGAAAAACTGTTTTTT. Protein sequence: CASSFPSEKLFF.